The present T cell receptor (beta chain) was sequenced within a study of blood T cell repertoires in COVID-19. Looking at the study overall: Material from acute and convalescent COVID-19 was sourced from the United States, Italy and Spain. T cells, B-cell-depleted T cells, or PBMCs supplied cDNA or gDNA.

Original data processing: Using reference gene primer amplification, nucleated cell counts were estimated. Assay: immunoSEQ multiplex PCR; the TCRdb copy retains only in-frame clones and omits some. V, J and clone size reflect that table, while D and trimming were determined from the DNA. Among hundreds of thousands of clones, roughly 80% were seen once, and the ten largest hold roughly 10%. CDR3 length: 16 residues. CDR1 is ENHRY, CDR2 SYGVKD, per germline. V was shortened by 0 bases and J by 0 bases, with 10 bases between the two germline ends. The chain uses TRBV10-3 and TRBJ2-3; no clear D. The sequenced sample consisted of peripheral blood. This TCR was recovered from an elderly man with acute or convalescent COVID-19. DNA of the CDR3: TGTGCCATCAGTGAGTCTGGAACTAATAGCACAGATACGCAGTATTTT. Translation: CAISESGTNSTDTQYF.